These T cell receptor beta chains were read from a single sample in a study of graft-versus-host responses after intestinal transplantation. Libraries were prepared by immunoSEQ multiplex PCR; TCRdb keeps only in-frame clonotypes and omits some of them. The sample carries 30,000 or so clones, roughly 80% recorded once. No antigens are known for them. The source was unstimulated CD8+ T cells sorted from spleen or lymph node cells, collected before intestinal transplant. These TCRs come from a human donor who received an intestinal transplant. The CDR3 runs from the conserved cysteine through the conserved F or W. D genes are given only for firm matches. Where a row states a size, it is once, few, many or the class of an expanded clone; other rows omit it.

d_call: TRBD2
clone_size: NA
v_call: TRBV10-3
cdr3_length: 14
j_call: TRBJ2-1
cdr3_nt: TGTGCCATCAACCCTAGCGGGGTGGACAATGAGCAGTTCTTC
cdr3_aa: CAINPSGVDNEQFF

d_call: NA
clone_size: few
v_call: TRBV27
cdr3_length: 16
j_call: TRBJ1-6
cdr3_nt: TGTGCCAGCAGCTTCAGGGGTAAGTCCTATAATTCACCCCTCCACTTT
cdr3_aa: CASSFRGKSYNSPLHF

d_call: NA
clone_size: NA
v_call: TRBV19
cdr3_length: 16
j_call: TRBJ2-7
cdr3_nt: TGTGCCAGTAGTATCCGAGCCGACAGTTCCACGTACGAGCAGTACTTC
cdr3_aa: CASSIRADSSTYEQYF

d_call: TRBD1
clone_size: NA
v_call: TRBV6-5
cdr3_length: 15
j_call: TRBJ2-2
cdr3_nt: TGTGCCAGCAGTTACGGGACAGGGGACACCGGGGAGCTGTTTTTT
cdr3_aa: CASSYGTGDTGELFF

d_call: TRBD2
clone_size: NA
v_call: TRBV18
cdr3_length: 16
j_call: TRBJ2-7
cdr3_nt: TGTGCCAGCTCAGCCCCCCTAGCGGGAGGACACTACGAGCAGTACTTC
cdr3_aa: CASSAPLAGGHYEQYF

d_call: TRBD1
clone_size: few
v_call: TRBV5-3
cdr3_length: 15
j_call: TRBJ1-3
cdr3_nt: TGTGCCAGAAGCCTAACAGGGGACGCTGGAAACACCATATATTTT
cdr3_aa: CARSLTGDAGNTIYF

d_call: NA
clone_size: NA
v_call: TRBV10-3
cdr3_length: 14
j_call: TRBJ2-3
cdr3_nt: TGTGCCATCAGTGAGCCAACAGAGGCAGGGGTAGAGTATTTT
cdr3_aa: CAISEPTEAGVEYF

d_call: TRBD1
clone_size: NA
v_call: TRBV6-4
cdr3_length: 15
j_call: TRBJ2-2
cdr3_nt: TGTGCCAGCAGCGCTGGACAGGGAGAGACCGGGGAGCTGTTTTTT
cdr3_aa: CASSAGQGETGELFF

d_call: NA
clone_size: medium-sized
v_call: TRBV6-5
cdr3_length: 13
j_call: TRBJ1-2
cdr3_nt: TGTGCCAGGTGCCCGGCCGGGTGCTATGGCTACACCTTC
cdr3_aa: CARCPAGCYGYTF

d_call: NA
clone_size: NA
v_call: TRBV6-5
cdr3_length: 13
j_call: TRBJ2-3
cdr3_nt: TGTGCCAGCAGACCACGACAGTTAGATACGCAGTATTTT
cdr3_aa: CASRPRQLDTQYF